The T cell receptor (beta chain) described here comes from a study of CD8 T cells in Susac syndrome. Trimming pared 0 bases from V and 2 bases from J, leaving 8 bases between. This CDR3 spans 14 amino acids. Germline CDR1 and CDR2: SGHRS and YFSETQ. The authors reverse transcribed roughly 0.5 to 1 ug RNA with random hexamers. TCRdb passed the immunoSEQ multiplex PCR reads through MiXCR, listing each CDR3 protein once. The table lists hundreds of thousands of distinct CDR3 sequences, roughly 85% of them singletons. This sequence joins TRBV5-1 and TRBJ1-2; D is uncertain. The sequencing sample was made of CD8+ T cells from PBMCs. The TCR comes from a human donor with multiple sclerosis. CDR3 in amino acids: CASSLAHANYGYTF. The CDR3 bases are TGCGCCAGCAGCTTGGCCCACGCCAACTATGGCTACACCTTC. The full variable domain, with the rest looked up from reference TRBV5-1 and TRBJ1-2, is KAGVTQTPRYLIKTRGQQVTLSCSPISGHRSVSWYQQTPGQGLQFLFEYFSETQRNKGNFPGRFSGRQFSNSRSEMNVSTLELGDSALYLCASSLAHANYGYTFGSGTRLTVV.